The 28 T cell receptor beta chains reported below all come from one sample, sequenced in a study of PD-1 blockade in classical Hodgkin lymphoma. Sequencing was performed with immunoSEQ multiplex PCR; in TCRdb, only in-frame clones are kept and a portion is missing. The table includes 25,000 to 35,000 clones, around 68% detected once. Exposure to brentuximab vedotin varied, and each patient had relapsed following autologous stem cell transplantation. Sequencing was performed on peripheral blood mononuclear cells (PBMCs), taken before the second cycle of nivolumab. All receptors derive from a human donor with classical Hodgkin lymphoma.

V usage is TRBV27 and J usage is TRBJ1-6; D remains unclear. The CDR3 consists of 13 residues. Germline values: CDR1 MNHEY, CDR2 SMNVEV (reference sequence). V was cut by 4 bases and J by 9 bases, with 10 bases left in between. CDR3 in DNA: TGTGCCAGCAGTTCCCGTGCTGGTTCACCCCTCCACTTT. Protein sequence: CASSSRAGSPLHF.

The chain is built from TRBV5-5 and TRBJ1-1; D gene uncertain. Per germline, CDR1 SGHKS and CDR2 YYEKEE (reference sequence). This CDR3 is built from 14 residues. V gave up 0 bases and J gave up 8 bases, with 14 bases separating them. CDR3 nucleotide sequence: TGTGCCAGCAGCTTGGCCGCATGGCAGACAGAAGCTTTCTTT. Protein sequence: CASSLAAWQTEAFF.

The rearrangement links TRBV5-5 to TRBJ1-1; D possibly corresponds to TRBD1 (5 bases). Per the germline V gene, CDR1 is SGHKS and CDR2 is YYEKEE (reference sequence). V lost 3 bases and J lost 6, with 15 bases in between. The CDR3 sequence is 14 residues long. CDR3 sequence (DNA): TGTGCCAGCAGCTGGGACCCGGGGCGGTCTGAAGCTTTCTTT. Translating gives CASSWDPGRSEAFF.

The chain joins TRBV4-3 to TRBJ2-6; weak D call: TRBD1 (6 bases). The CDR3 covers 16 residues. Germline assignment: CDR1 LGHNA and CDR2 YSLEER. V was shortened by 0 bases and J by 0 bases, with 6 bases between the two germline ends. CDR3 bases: TGCGCCAGCAGCCAAGAGGGACACTCTGGGGCCAACGTCCTGACTTTC. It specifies CASSQEGHSGANVLTF.

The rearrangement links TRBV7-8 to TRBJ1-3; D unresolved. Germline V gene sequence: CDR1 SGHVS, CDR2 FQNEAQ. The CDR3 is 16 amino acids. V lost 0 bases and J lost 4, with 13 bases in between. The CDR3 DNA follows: TGTGCCAGCAGCTTAGCTCCAGCCACTACGGGAAACACCATATATTTT. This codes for CASSLAPATTGNTIYF.

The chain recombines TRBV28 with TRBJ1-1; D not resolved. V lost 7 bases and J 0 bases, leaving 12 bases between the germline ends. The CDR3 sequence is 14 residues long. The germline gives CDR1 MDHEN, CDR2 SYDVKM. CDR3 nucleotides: TGTGCCAGCACCTCAATAGGGATGAACACTGAAGCTTTCTTT. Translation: CASTSIGMNTEAFF.

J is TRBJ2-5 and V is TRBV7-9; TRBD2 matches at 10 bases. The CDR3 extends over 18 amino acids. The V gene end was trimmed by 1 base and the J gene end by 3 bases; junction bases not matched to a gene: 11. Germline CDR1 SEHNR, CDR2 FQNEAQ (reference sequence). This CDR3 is CASSLGRSSGGPEETQYF. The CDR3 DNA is TGTGCCAGCAGCTTAGGGCGGTCTAGCGGGGGCCCCGAAGAGACCCAGTACTTC.

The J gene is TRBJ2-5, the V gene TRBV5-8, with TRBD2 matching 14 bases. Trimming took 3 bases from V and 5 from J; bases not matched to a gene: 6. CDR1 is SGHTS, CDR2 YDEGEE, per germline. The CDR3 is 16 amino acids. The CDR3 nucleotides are TGTGCCAGCAGCTCCGGGACTAGCGGGGGTATGGAGACCCAGTACTTC. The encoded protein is CASSSGTSGGMETQYF.

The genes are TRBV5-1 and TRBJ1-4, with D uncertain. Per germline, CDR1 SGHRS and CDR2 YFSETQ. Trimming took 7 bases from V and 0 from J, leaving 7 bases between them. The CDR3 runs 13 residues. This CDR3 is CASGLATNEKLFF. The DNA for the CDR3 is TGCGCCAGCGGACTTGCAACTAATGAAAAACTGTTTTTT.

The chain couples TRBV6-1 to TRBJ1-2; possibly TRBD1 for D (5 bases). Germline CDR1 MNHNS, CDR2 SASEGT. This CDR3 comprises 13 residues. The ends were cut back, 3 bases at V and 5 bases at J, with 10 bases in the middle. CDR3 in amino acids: CASSDLGGYGYTF. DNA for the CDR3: TGTGCCAGCAGTGATCTGGGGGGGTATGGCTACACCTTC.

The chain's CDR3 is CASSLGGYTQYF. CDR3 DNA: TGCGCCAGCAGCTTGGGAGGATATACGCAGTATTTT. The chain recombines TRBV5-1 with TRBJ2-3; unclear D gene. In germline, CDR1 is SGHRS, CDR2 YFSETQ. V lost 0 bases and J 7 bases, leaving 6 bases between the germline ends. The CDR3 sequence is 12 residues long.

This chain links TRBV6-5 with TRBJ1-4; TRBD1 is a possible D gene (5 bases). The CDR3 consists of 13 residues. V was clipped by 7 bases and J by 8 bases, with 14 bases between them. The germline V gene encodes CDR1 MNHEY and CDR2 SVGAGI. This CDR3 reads CASKQGGREKLFF. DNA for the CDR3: TGTGCCAGCAAGCAGGGAGGAAGGGAAAAACTGTTTTTT.

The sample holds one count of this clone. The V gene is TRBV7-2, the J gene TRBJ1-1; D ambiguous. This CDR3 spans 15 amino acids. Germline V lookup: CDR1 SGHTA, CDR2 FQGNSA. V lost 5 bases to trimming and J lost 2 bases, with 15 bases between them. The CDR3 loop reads CASSKRTVQNTEAFF. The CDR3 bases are TGTGCCAGCAGCAAACGGACTGTTCAAAACACTGAAGCTTTCTTT.

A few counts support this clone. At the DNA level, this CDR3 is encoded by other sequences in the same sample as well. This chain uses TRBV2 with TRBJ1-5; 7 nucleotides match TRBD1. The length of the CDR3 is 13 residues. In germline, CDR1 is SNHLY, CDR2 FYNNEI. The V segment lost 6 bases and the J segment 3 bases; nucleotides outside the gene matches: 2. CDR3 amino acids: CASRTGTNQPQHF. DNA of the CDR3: TGTGCCAGCAGGACAGGGACCAATCAGCCCCAGCATTTT.

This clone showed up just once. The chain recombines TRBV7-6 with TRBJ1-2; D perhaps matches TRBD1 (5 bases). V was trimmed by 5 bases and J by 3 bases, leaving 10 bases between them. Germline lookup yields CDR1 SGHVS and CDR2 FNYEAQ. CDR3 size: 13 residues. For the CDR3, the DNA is TGTGCCAGCAGCCCCGGGACGGACTATGGCTACACCTTC. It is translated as CASSPGTDYGYTF.

CDR3 DNA: TGTGCCATCAGTGCCGGGGGCTCCTACAATGAGCAGTTCTTC. It encodes CAISAGGSYNEQFF. V gene TRBV10-3 combines with J gene TRBJ2-1; a weak D match, TRBD2 (6 bases). CDR1 and CDR2 from the germline V gene are ENHRY and SYGVKD. CDR3 length equals 14 residues. V lost 4 bases and J lost 0, with 7 bases in between.

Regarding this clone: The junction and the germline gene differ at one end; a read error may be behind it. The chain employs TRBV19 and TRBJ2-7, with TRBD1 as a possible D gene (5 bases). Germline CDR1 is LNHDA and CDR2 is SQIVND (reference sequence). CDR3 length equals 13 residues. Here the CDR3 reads CANSYGQGFEQYF. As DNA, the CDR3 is TGTGCCAATAGTTACGGGCAGGGATTCGAGCAGTACTTT. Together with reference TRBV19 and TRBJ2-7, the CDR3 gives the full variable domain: DGGITQSPKYLFRKEGQNVTLSCEQNLNHDAMYWYRQDPGQGLRLIYYSQIVNDFQKGDIAEGYSVSREKKESFPLTVTSAQKNPTAFYLCANSYGQGFEQYFGPGTRLTVT.

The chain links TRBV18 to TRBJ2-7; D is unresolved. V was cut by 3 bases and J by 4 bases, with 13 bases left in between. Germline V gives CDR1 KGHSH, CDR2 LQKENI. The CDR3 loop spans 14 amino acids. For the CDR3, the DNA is TGTGCCAGCTCACCTCGATTAACCGCGTACGAGCAGTACTTC. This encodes CASSPRLTAYEQYF.

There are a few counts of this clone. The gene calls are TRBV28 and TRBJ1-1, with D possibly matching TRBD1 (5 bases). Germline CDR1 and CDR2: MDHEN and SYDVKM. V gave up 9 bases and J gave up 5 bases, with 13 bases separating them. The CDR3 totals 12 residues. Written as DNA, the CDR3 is TGTGCCAGTCACTCCGGGGGTACTGAAGCTTTCTTT. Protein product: CASHSGGTEAFF.

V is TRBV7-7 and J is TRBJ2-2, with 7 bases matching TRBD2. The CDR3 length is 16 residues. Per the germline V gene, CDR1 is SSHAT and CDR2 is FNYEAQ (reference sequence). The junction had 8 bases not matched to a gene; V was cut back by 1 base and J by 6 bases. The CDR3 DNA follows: TGTGCCAGCAGCTTAGAAGCGGGGAGCATCCCCGGGGAGCTGTTTTTT. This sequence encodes CASSLEAGSIPGELFF.

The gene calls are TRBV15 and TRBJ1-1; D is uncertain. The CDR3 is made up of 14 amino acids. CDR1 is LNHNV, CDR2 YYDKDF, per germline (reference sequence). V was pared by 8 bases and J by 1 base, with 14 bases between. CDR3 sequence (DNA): TGTGCCACCGCCAGGCAAGTTACGAACACTGAAGCTTTCTTT. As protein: CATARQVTNTEAFF.

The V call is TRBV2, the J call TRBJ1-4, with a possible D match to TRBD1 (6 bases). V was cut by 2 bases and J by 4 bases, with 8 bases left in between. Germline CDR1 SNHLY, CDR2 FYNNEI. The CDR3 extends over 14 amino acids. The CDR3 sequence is CASSERGGNEKLFF. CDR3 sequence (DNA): TGTGCCAGCAGTGAAAGGGGGGGTAATGAAAAACTGTTTTTT. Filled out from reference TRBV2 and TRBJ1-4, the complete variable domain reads EPEVTQTPSHQVTQMGQEVILRCVPISNHLYFYWYRQILGQKVEFLVSFYNNEISEKSEIFDDQFSVERPDGSNFTLKIRSTKLEDSAMYFCASSERGGNEKLFFGSGTQLSVL.

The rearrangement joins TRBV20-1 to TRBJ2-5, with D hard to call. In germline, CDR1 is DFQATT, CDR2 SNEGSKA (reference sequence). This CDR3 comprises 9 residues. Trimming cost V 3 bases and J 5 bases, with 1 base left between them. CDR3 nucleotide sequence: TGCAGTGCTAGGGAGACCCAGTACTTC. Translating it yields CSARETQYF.

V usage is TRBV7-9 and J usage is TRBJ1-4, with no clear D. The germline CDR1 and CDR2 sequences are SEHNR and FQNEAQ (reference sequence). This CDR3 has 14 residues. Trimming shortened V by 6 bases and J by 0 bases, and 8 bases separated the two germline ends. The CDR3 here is CASREIATNEKLFF. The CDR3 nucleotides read TGTGCCAGCAGGGAGATCGCAACTAATGAAAAACTGTTTTTT.

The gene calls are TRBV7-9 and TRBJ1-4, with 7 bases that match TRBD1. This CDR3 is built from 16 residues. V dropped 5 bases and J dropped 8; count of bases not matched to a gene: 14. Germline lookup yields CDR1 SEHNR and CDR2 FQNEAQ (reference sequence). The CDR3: CASSRAGAGGSEKLFF. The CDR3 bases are TGTGCCAGCAGCCGAGCCGGGGCAGGGGGGTCGGAAAAACTGTTTTTT.

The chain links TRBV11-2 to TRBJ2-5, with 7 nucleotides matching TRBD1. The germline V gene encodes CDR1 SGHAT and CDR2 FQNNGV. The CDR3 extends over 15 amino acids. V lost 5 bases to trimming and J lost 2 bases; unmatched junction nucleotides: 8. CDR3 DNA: TGTGCCAGCAGCCCGGGACAGCTCTTACAAGAGACCCAGTACTTC. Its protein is CASSPGQLLQETQYF.

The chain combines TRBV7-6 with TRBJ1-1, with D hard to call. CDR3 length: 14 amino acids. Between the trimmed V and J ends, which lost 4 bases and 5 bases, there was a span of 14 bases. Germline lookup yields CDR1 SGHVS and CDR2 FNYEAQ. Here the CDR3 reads CASSSNTGGTEAFF. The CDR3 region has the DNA TGTGCCAGCAGCTCGAACACCGGAGGGACTGAAGCTTTCTTT.

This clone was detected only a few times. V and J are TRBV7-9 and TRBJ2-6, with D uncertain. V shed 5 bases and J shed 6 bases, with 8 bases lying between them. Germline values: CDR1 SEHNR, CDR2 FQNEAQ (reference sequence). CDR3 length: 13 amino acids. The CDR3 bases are TGTGCCAGCAGCAGCACCCCGGCCAACGTCCTGACTTTC. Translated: CASSSTPANVLTF.